The clone carrying this TCR beta chain came up once. The antigen is unknown. This record comes from a study of cytomegalovirus exposure and HLA in healthy donors. Findings and caveats of the study: According to the study, roughly 160 TCR beta chains were cytomegalovirus-associated. Donors belonging to an Asian-associated ancestry cluster reportedly showed fewer N-insertions in productive TCRs than the roughly 670-donor mean, according to what a later analysis found. The study assumed roughly uniform donor sequencing depth for presence/absence analyses.

Germline V gene lookup returns CDR1 KGHSY and CDR2 FQNENV. V was pared by 1 base and J by 7 bases, with 9 bases between. This CDR3 has 13 residues. The PCR was carried out with 60 Vbeta primers and 13 Jbeta primers. Assay: immunoSEQ multiplex PCR; the TCRdb copy retains only in-frame clones and omits some. This sample has 50,000 or so clones, with roughly 77% found just once. The chain combines TRBV16 with TRBJ2-3; tentatively, D is TRBD2 (5 bases). Sequenced input: PBMCs. This receptor was obtained from a female donor in good health and CMV-seronegative. This chain's CDR3 is CASSQLVGNTQYF. The CDR3 DNA sequence: TGTGCCAGCAGCCAATTGGTCGGGAATACGCAGTATTTT.